This T cell receptor beta chain stems from a study of T cells in Graves' hyperthyroidism and ophthalmopathy (dated by TCRdb to the late 2010s). At the level of the whole study: Peripheral blood was collected at initial diagnosis, before any treatment. TCR V-J signatures able to tell the groups apart were searched for in a discovery cohort of 95 to 100 patients, of whom over 40 had Graves' ophthalmopathy and about 60 had stable Graves' hyperthyroidism. Whether ophthalmopathy could be predicted prospectively was tested in an independent validation cohort made up of approximately 19 hyperthyroidism patients plus 17 patients who later progressed to ophthalmopathy. The roughly 94 discovery patients were randomly split 7:3 into training and test sets. In addition, the study compared T-cell repertoires in thyroid tissue and in blood from roughly 6 Graves' hyperthyroidism patients. After blood sampling, hyperthyroidism patients were treated with methimazole at a starting dose of 30 mg daily, and ophthalmopathy patients were treated with high-dose intravenous methylprednisolone. The paper reports TCR Vbeta CDR3 sequencing of approximately 140 peripheral blood samples: some 41 ophthalmopathy, fewer than 80 hyperthyroidism and around 17 progressor patients. Summary of the overall study and its limitations: During validation, the model predicted progression to ophthalmopathy a median of about 6.3 months ahead of onset, with around 65% sensitivity and roughly 75% specificity. Most expanded thyroid clonotypes (frequency above 0.001) were also found in blood, which suggests that blood repertoires may mirror thyroid immune responses. Sample size was not statistically predetermined, and blinding of investigators to group allocation was not performed. Ophthalmopathy was separated from stable hyperthyroidism by a 13 V-J signature model, with around 90% sensitivity and roughly 81% specificity obtained in cross-validation and 80%/75% obtained in testing.

Per the germline V gene, SGHAT is the CDR1 and FQNNGV is the CDR2. There are 14 amino acids in the CDR3, from cysteine to phenylalanine inclusive. Here the CDR3 DNA is all that survives: 42 bases in frame from base 1. Compared with germline, V lacks 3 bases and J lacks 3 bases; bases without a gene match: 2. Ophthalmopathy patients had moderately to severely active disease, Clinical Activity Score of at least 3, NOSPECS grade of at least 4, and duration under 3 months. Any patient with an uncontrolled infection, another autoimmune disease, pregnancy or lactation was excluded. Clinical symptoms, serum thyroxine and TRAb, thyroid ultrasound, and orbital computed tomography formed the basis for the diagnoses. PBMCs were isolated from about 10 ml of fresh peripheral blood by Ficoll-Paque density gradient centrifugation. Total RNA was extracted with Trizol reagent, and quality was checked on an Agilent 2100 Bioanalyzer.

This clonotype was counted a few times. It has no known antigen specificity. The input lacks base qualities; no much larger clone sits a single base away. The TCR beta CDR3 regions were amplified from the RNA transcripts. A first-round RT-PCR of the TCR CDR3 used the HTBI primer set with the Qiagen OneStep RT-PCR kit. A second multiplex PCR round built the libraries, followed by size selection and purification. The libraries were sequenced on an Illumina HiSeq2000 using paired-end 100 bp reads. On the authors' methods: Raw data were processed with SOAPnuke, discarding reads with adapters, uncalled bases, mean Phred below 15, or no exact constant-primer or identifier match. High-quality paired reads were merged with COPE v1.2.5, and unique nucleotide sequences were defined as clonotypes. Clonotypes were aligned to IMGT TRBV, TRBD and TRBJ reference segments using MiTCR v1.1. The analysis included only V-J combinations with a frequency above 0.0001, which together covered about 99% of the repertoires. The TCS score was defined as F50 (clonal expansion) divided by E x V (chaos), with BLOSUM62-based TCRdist calculated between CDR3 peptides within each V-J. Welch's t-statistics and random forest reduced 450 to 600 V-J features to 13, which were used in a naive Bayes classifier (R e1071). The raw public data were reprocessed by TCRdb itself: fastp quality trimming at Q25, MiXCR clonotype calling, in-frame beta chains only. Rows matching on CDR3 protein sequence are summarized as one entry with the most common DNA and genes. In this record, the V and J calls reflect TCRdb's handling and not the investigators' own analysis. The sample includes about half a million distinct CDR3 sequences, with more than 15% observed a single time. 25% to 35% of the sample rests with the top ten.

This sequence originates from a woman aged 30 to 39 with Graves' ophthalmopathy. The receptor chain draws on TRBV11-2 and TRBJ1-2, with 9 middle bases fitting TRBD1. Material for sequencing was blood. The CDR3 protein sequence reads: CASSLGQGHYGYTF. The DNA reads TGTGCCAGCAGCTTGGGACAGGGTCACTATGGCTACACCTTC.